Shown below are 31 T cell receptor beta chains from a single sample sequenced in a study of blood T cell repertoires in COVID-19. Here immunoSEQ multiplex PCR was the method, and the copy in TCRdb shows in-frame clones only, minus some. The table shows tens of thousands of clones, with 87% occurring only once. The sequencing input was peripheral blood. All receptors come from a woman aged 50 to 65 with acute or convalescent COVID-19.

The chain uses TRBV3-1 (or the pseudogene TRBV3-2) and TRBJ2-7, with D perhaps matching TRBD1 (5 bases). V was shortened by 1 base and J by 4 bases, with 11 bases between the two germline ends. The CDR3 consists of 14 residues. Looked up from germline, CDR1 is LGHDT and CDR2 is YNNKEL (reference sequence). DNA of the CDR3: TGTGCCAGCAGCCAAGGTCCCAGGGAATACGAGCAGTACTTC. Translated, it gives CASSQGPREYEQYF.

This rearrangement joins TRBV7-2 to TRBJ2-2, with 7 positions matching TRBD1. The CDR3 spans 16 residues. The V gene end was trimmed by 5 bases and the J gene end by 4 bases; junction bases not matched to a gene: 10. From germline, CDR1 is SGHTA and CDR2 FQGNSA. This CDR3 reads CASSLNYRGITGELFF. DNA of the CDR3: TGTGCCAGCAGCCTAAACTACAGGGGAATCACCGGGGAGCTGTTTTTT.

J is TRBJ2-1 and V is TRBV5-4, with D perhaps matching TRBD2 (6 bases). The V end lost 4 bases, the J end lost 8 bases, and 13 bases lay between the germline ends. The germline CDR1 and CDR2 sequences are SGHNT and YYREEE (reference sequence). This CDR3 contains 13 residues. The CDR3 spells CASSDWRVDEQFF. The CDR3 DNA is TGTGCCAGCAGCGATTGGAGGGTTGATGAGCAGTTCTTC.

This sequence joins TRBV2 and TRBJ2-7; 7 nucleotides agree with TRBD1. J was trimmed by 0 bases and V by 8 bases; bases with no gene match: 19. Germline V gene data show CDR1 as SNHLY and CDR2 as FYNNEI. This CDR3 spans 18 amino acids. The CDR3 sequence is CASEDSGTVGSSSYEQYF. In DNA form, the CDR3 reads TGTGCCAGCGAGGATTCCGGGACAGTGGGGTCCTCCTCCTACGAGCAGTACTTC.

A single count supports this clone. V gene TRBV6-2 or TRBV6-3 combines with J gene TRBJ1-1; TRBD1 agrees at 9 bases. Trimming at V came to 5 bases and at J to 0 bases, leaving 1 base not matched to a gene. CDR1 and CDR2 (germline): MNHEY, SVGEGT. This CDR3 is built from 14 residues. The CDR3 protein is CASSRDRVNTEAFF. The CDR3 DNA reads TGTGCCAGCAGTCGGGACAGGGTGAACACTGAAGCTTTCTTT.

The chain employs TRBV2 and TRBJ1-6; 9 positions match TRBD1. The CDR3 sequence is 15 residues long. Germline V gives CDR1 SNHLY, CDR2 FYNNEI. V was pared by 1 base and J by 10 bases, with 5 bases of the junction left unmatched. The CDR3 reads CASSEGTGVRSPLHF. CDR3 nucleotide sequence: TGTGCCAGCAGTGAAGGGACAGGGGTCCGGTCACCCCTCCACTTT.

This clone was seen a single time. The V call is TRBV2, the J call TRBJ2-5; a possible D gene is TRBD2 (7 bases). The CDR3 has 14 amino acids. Trimming pared 6 bases from V and 5 bases from J, leaving 16 bases between. Germline lookup yields CDR1 SNHLY and CDR2 FYNNEI. The CDR3 DNA follows: TGTGCCAGCAGCCCCGTGGGGGGGGCTGAGACCCAGTACTTC. Its protein is CASSPVGGAETQYF.

This chain links TRBV7-3 with TRBJ2-5, with TRBD2 matching 8 bases. The CDR3 totals 16 residues. V shed 1 base, J shed 5 bases, and the junction held 9 bases outside the gene matches. Germline assignment: CDR1 SGHTA and CDR2 FQGTGA. CDR3 in amino acids: CASSLIGGGLEETQYF. CDR3 DNA: TGTGCCAGCAGCTTAATCGGCGGGGGGCTGGAGGAGACCCAGTACTTC. Together with reference TRBV7-3 and TRBJ2-5, the CDR3 gives the full variable domain: GAGVSQTPSNKVTEKGKYVELRCDPISGHTALYWYRQSLGQGPEFLIYFQGTGAADDSGLPNDRFFAVRPEGSVSTLKIQRTERGDSAVYLCASSLIGGGLEETQYFGPGTRLLVL.

This sequence joins TRBV29-1 and TRBJ2-7; 12 bases map to TRBD2. With 3 bases clipped from V and 7 bases from J, the junction kept 13 bases outside the gene matches. The CDR3 is made up of 16 amino acids. Germline CDR1 and CDR2: SQVTM and ANQGSEA. CDR3 sequence: CSVEGLAGGHYDEQYF. CDR3 in DNA: TGCAGCGTTGAGGGGCTAGCGGGAGGGCACTACGATGAGCAGTACTTC.

This clone was seen a handful of times. The chain recombines TRBV5-4 with TRBJ2-1; 8 bases agree with TRBD2. J lost 9 bases, V lost 0 bases, and 8 bases had no gene match. This CDR3 comprises 15 residues. CDR1 is SGHNT, CDR2 YYREEE, per germline (reference sequence). The CDR3: CASSLGGLDLAEQFF. In DNA, the CDR3 is TGTGCCAGCAGCTTGGGGGGACTAGACTTGGCTGAGCAGTTCTTC.

The J gene is TRBJ1-6, the V gene TRBV7-8; the D is unclear. V shed 5 bases and J shed 0 bases, with 17 bases lying between them. Germline CDR1 is SGHVS and CDR2 is FQNEAQ. The CDR3 runs to 18 residues. As DNA, the CDR3 is TGTGCCAGCAGCCCAGAGGGCCGGAAGAGCTCCTATAATTCACCCCTCCACTTT. The encoded protein is CASSPEGRKSSYNSPLHF.

The V gene is TRBV5-1, the J gene TRBJ2-5; maybe TRBD2 (6 bases). This CDR3 contains 14 residues. Looked up from germline, CDR1 is SGHRS and CDR2 is YFSETQ. Trimming cost V 1 base and J 5 bases, with 12 bases left between them. The CDR3 DNA follows: TGCGCCAGCAGCTTGACTAGCTCTGGGGAGACCCAGTACTTC. Translation: CASSLTSSGETQYF.

The rearrangement uses TRBV4-3 and TRBJ1-5, with D maybe TRBD1 (5 bases). This CDR3 is built from 14 residues. The V gene lost 0 bases and the J gene lost 8 bases, with 11 bases spanning the gap. CDR1 is LGHNA and CDR2 is YSLEER in the germline V gene. CDR3: CASSQESWGEPQHF. In nucleotides, the CDR3 is TGCGCCAGCAGCCAAGAATCATGGGGGGAGCCCCAGCATTTT.

J is TRBJ1-1 and V is TRBV5-1; TRBD1 agrees at 7 bases. This CDR3 is 16 amino acids long. Germline assignment: CDR1 SGHRS and CDR2 YFSETQ. V shed 4 bases and J 0 bases; nucleotides not matched to a gene: 9. For the CDR3, the DNA is TGCGCCAGCAGCAGATCAGGGGGGACAGTGAACACTGAAGCTTTCTTT. This encodes CASSRSGGTVNTEAFF. Based on the CDR3 plus reference TRBV5-1 and TRBJ1-1, the full variable domain is KAGVTQTPRYLIKTRGQQVTLSCSPISGHRSVSWYQQTPGQGLQFLFEYFSETQRNKGNFPGRFSGRQFSNSRSEMNVSTLELGDSALYLCASSRSGGTVNTEAFFGQGTRLTVV.

The rearrangement joins TRBV6-4 to TRBJ2-1; 9 bases are shared with TRBD2. J lost 8 bases, V lost 5 bases, and 10 bases had no gene match. This CDR3 is built from 15 residues. Germline V gene data show CDR1 as MRHNA and CDR2 as SNTAGT. The CDR3 nucleotides are TGTGCCAGCAGTACGGCTAGCGGGGCTCGCTATGAGCAGTTCTTC. It specifies CASSTASGARYEQFF.

The rearrangement joins TRBV7-2 to TRBJ2-7, with 9 nucleotides matching TRBD1. From germline, CDR1 is SGHTA and CDR2 FQGNSA. The CDR3 is 14 amino acids. V lost 5 bases to trimming and J lost 2 bases; unmatched junction nucleotides: 4. CDR3: CASSGTGSAYEQYF. The DNA for the CDR3 is TGTGCCAGCAGCGGGACAGGGTCCGCCTACGAGCAGTACTTC.

This clone was picked up one time. The chain joins TRBV4-1 to TRBJ1-1; the D is unclear. CDR1 and CDR2 (germline): MGHRA, YSYEKL. V was shortened by 6 bases and J by 3 bases, with 11 bases between the two germline ends. This CDR3 is built from 13 residues. The CDR3 is CASSPYKHTEAFF. DNA of the CDR3: TGCGCCAGCAGTCCGTATAAGCACACTGAAGCTTTCTTT.

This clone was detected only once. The rearrangement links TRBV6-5 to TRBJ1-5; D remains unclear. V dropped 8 bases and J dropped 1 base, with 12 bases sitting between them. This CDR3 has 14 amino acids. In germline, CDR1 is MNHEY, CDR2 SVGAGI. Here the CDR3 DNA reads TGTGCCAGCTCGAAGACGGAGAGCAATCAGCCCCAGCATTTT. Its translation: CASSKTESNQPQHF.

This chain joins TRBV5-6 and TRBJ2-7, with a weak D call TRBD1 (5 bases). The V end was cut by 3 bases, the J end by 2 bases, with 9 bases between. The length of the CDR3 is 13 residues. Germline CDR1 SGHDT, CDR2 YYEEEE. The CDR3 sequence is CASSSRVPYEQYF. The DNA for the CDR3 is TGTGCCAGCAGCTCCAGGGTTCCCTACGAGCAGTACTTC.

The gene calls are TRBV5-1 and TRBJ2-2; D remains unclear. This CDR3 comprises 13 residues. V was cut by 4 bases and J by 4 bases, with 8 bases left in between. Per germline, CDR1 SGHRS and CDR2 YFSETQ. This chain's CDR3 is CASSPSTTGELFF. The CDR3 nucleotides read TGCGCCAGCAGCCCCTCTACCACCGGGGAGCTGTTTTTT.

The rearrangement links TRBV7-2 to TRBJ1-4; the match to TRBD1 covers 8 bases. Germline V lookup: CDR1 SGHTA, CDR2 FQGNSA. J was trimmed by 7 bases and V by 5 bases; bases with no gene match: 12. There are 16 residues in the CDR3. CDR3 bases: TGTGCCAGCAGCGTACGACAGGGGAGGAGTAGTGAAAAACTGTTTTTT. It yields the protein CASSVRQGRSSEKLFF.

This clone was detected only a few times. V usage is TRBV28 and J usage is TRBJ1-6; TRBD1 might be the D (5 bases). Germline CDR1 and CDR2: MDHEN and SYDVKM. The CDR3 totals 15 residues. Trimming left V 4 bases short and J 10 bases short, with 17 bases between. The chain's CDR3 is CASSSPDILGSPLHF. Here the CDR3 DNA reads TGTGCCAGCAGTTCCCCGGACATTCTCGGATCACCCCTCCACTTT.

This clone has a single count. This sequence joins TRBV9 and TRBJ1-1; D gene unclear. Trimming left V 0 bases short and J 5 bases short, with 8 bases between. Germline assignment: CDR1 SGDLS and CDR2 YYNGEE. This CDR3 region has 13 residues. The CDR3 coding sequence is TGTGCCAGCAGCGTAGGGGGAGAGACTGAAGCTTTCTTT. It encodes CASSVGGETEAFF.

This chain joins TRBV5-1 and TRBJ2-1; the D gene is possibly TRBD2 (6 bases). CDR1 is SGHRS and CDR2 is YFSETQ in the germline V gene. V lost 0 bases to trimming and J lost 12 bases, with 22 bases between them. The CDR3 totals 16 residues. The chain's CDR3 is CASSLASGTRDFGQFF. For the CDR3, the DNA is TGCGCCAGCAGCTTGGCATCCGGGACTCGAGACTTTGGGCAGTTCTTC.

The gene calls are TRBV6-5 and TRBJ2-5; 8 nucleotides line up with TRBD2. V trimming: 5 bases; J trimming: 4 bases; junction bases outside the gene matches: 9. Germline assignment: CDR1 MNHEY and CDR2 SVGAGI. The CDR3 contains 15 residues. The CDR3 reads CASSPPGGGRETQYF. The CDR3 DNA sequence: TGTGCCAGCAGTCCCCCGGGGGGGGGCCGAGAGACCCAGTACTTC.

The chain joins TRBV29-1 to TRBJ1-1, with TRBD1 matching over 10 bases. Germline V gives CDR1 SQVTM, CDR2 ANQGSEA. V dropped 8 bases and J dropped 6; count of bases not matched to a gene: 12. The CDR3 extends over 14 amino acids. CDR3 sequence reads: CSLSRGQGISEAFF. CDR3 in DNA: TGCAGCCTCAGTCGGGGACAGGGGATCTCTGAAGCTTTCTTT.

The CDR3 here is CATSREHRGSNEQFF. In DNA form, the CDR3 reads TGTGCCACCAGCAGAGAGCACAGGGGCTCCAATGAGCAGTTCTTC. This chain joins TRBV15 and TRBJ2-1; TRBD1 aligns across 7 bases. V lost 0 bases and J lost 6; bases outside the gene matches: 5. Germline CDR1 and CDR2: LNHNV and YYDKDF (reference sequence). There are 15 residues in the CDR3.

The chain is built from TRBV5-1 and TRBJ2-5; D is undetermined. This CDR3 contains 14 residues. Looked up from germline, CDR1 is SGHRS and CDR2 is YFSETQ. With 0 bases removed from V and 5 bases from J, the gap between germline ends came to 11 bases. In nucleotides, the CDR3 is TGCGCCAGCAGCTTGGGTCAGTCCGGGGAGACCCAGTACTTC. Its translation is CASSLGQSGETQYF. The variable domain in full, completed from reference TRBV5-1 and TRBJ2-5, reads KAGVTQTPRYLIKTRGQQVTLSCSPISGHRSVSWYQQTPGQGLQFLFEYFSETQRNKGNFPGRFSGRQFSNSRSEMNVSTLELGDSALYLCASSLGQSGETQYFGPGTRLLVL.

The chain links TRBV7-6 to TRBJ1-2; no definite D call. The CDR3 extends over 16 amino acids. V lost 1 base and J lost 8, with 20 bases in between. The germline CDR1 and CDR2 sequences are SGHVS and FNYEAQ. In DNA, the CDR3 is TGTGCCAGCAGCTTAGGTGGCTTAGGAGCAGACGGGGGCTACACCTTC. Encoded protein: CASSLGGLGADGGYTF.

This chain uses TRBV7-3 with TRBJ1-6; no firm D call. CDR3 length: 14 amino acids. Trimming removed 6 bases at V and 7 bases at J, with 13 bases between. Germline loops: CDR1 SGHTA, CDR2 FQGTGA. CDR3 region: CASRAGLGNSPLHF. The CDR3 region has the DNA TGTGCCAGCAGGGCGGGTCTCGGAAATTCACCCCTCCACTTT.

The rearrangement links TRBV5-4 to TRBJ2-1, with D possibly being TRBD2 (6 bases). V dropped 4 bases and J dropped 2 bases, with 13 bases sitting between them. Germline V CDR1 and CDR2: SGHNT, YYREEE (reference sequence). The CDR3 contains 15 residues. The CDR3 here is CASSQSGPAYNEQFF. The DNA for the CDR3 is TGTGCCAGCAGCCAAAGCGGGCCGGCCTACAATGAGCAGTTCTTC.